This entry is about one TCR beta chain. The antigen is unknown. This sample stems from a study of shared clonotypes between healthy human individuals. The study's findings and limits: Generation of non-shared clonotypes was less probable than generation of clonotypes shared by all four donors.

The V and J ends lost 1 base and 5 bases respectively, with 14 bases between them. CDR1 and CDR2 (germline): MDHEN, SYDVKM. This CDR3 has 16 residues. Naive CD8 isolation took CD45RO-negative cells positively selected for CCR7 and excluded terminally differentiated effector memory CD45RA+ cells. Profiled with immunoSEQ multiplex PCR; TCRdb holds only in-frame clones, not every one. Of some 2.1 million clones in the sample, about 95% were seen once. The chain is built from TRBV28 and TRBJ2-2; D is perhaps TRBD1 (6 bases). This clonotype was obtained from a young man in good health. The specimen sequenced was naive CD8+ T cells sorted from blood. The CDR3 protein is CASSLFLQGWTGELFF. The CDR3 nucleotides read TGTGCCAGCAGTTTATTTTTACAGGGATGGACCGGGGAGCTGTTTTTT.